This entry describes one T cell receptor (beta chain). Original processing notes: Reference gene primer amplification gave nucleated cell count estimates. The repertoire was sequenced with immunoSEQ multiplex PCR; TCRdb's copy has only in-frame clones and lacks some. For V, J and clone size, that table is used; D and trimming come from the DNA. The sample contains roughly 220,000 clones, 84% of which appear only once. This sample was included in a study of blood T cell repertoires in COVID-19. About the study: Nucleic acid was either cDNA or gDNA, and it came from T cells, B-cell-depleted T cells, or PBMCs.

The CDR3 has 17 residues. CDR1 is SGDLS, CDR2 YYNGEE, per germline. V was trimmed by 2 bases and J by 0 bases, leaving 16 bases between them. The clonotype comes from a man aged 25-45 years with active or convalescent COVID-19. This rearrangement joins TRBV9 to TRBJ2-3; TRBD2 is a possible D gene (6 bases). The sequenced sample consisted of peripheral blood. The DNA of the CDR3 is TGTGCCAGCAGCGTGGCCGGGACTCCTACTAGCACAGATACGCAGTATTTT. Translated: CASSVAGTPTSTDTQYF.